This T cell receptor beta chain is drawn from a study of response to subunit inactivated influenza vaccine. General study results and limits: Authors proposed each seasonal influenza vaccination draws in few new T cells.

One entry per CDR3 protein results from TCRdb running MiXCR on the RT-PCR reads. This table holds about 160,000 distinct CDR3 sequences, about 11% found once. The CDR3 spans 15 residues. Of note for this clonotype: What it recognizes is unknown. It may be a read error: a sequence one base away is much more abundant.

The chain recombines TRBV12-3 or TRBV12-4 with TRBJ2-2; 12 positions match TRBD1. The source was non-naive T cells sorted from PBMCs, collected 45 days after vaccination. The receptor's source is a man aged 45-65 years who received an inactivated influenza vaccine. CDR3 DNA sequence: TGTGTCAGCAGTGGGACAGGGGGCTTTGCCGGGGAGCTGTTTTTT. Protein product: CVSSGTGGFAGELFF.